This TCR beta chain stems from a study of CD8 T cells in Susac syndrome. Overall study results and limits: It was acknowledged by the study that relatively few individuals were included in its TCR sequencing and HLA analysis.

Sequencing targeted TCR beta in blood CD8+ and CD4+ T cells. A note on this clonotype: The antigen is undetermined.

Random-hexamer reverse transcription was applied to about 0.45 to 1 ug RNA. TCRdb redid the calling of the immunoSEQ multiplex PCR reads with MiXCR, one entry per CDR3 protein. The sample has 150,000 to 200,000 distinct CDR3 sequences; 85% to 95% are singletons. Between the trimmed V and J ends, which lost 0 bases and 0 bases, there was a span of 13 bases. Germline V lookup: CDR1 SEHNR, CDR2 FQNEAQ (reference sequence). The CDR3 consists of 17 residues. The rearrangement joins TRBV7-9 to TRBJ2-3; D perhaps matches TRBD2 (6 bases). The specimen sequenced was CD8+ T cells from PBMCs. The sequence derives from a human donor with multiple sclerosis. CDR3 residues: CASSLAALARSTDTQYF. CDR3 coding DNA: TGTGCCAGCAGCTTAGCCGCGCTAGCGAGAAGCACAGATACGCAGTATTTT.